These 29 T cell receptor beta chains were sequenced from one sample in a study of blood T cell repertoires in COVID-19. TCRdb's table, derived via immunoSEQ multiplex PCR, lists solely in-frame clones and lacks some. Seen here are roughly 200,000 clones, nearly 90% observed once, and the top ten hold approximately 2.5%. The sequenced material came from PBMCs or T cells enriched from blood (not recorded which). These receptors all stem from a woman aged 40 to 49 with acute COVID-19.

This chain connects TRBV6-1 to TRBJ2-5; TRBD2 matches 11 bases. The ends lost 3 bases at V and 1 base at J; junction bases unmatched: 10. The germline gives CDR1 MNHNS, CDR2 SASEGT. This CDR3 has 18 residues. CDR3 sequence reads: CASSDGGLADYTQETQYF. As DNA, the CDR3 is TGTGCCAGCAGTGACGGGGGACTAGCGGATTATACCCAAGAGACCCAGTACTTC.

The chain has TRBV2 and TRBJ2-1; 13 bases align to TRBD2. From germline, CDR1 is SNHLY and CDR2 FYNNEI. This CDR3 is built from 15 residues. The J segment lost 6 bases and the V segment lost 6 bases, leaving 5 bases of the junction unmatched. The CDR3 nucleotides read TGTGCCAGCAGCCCACTAGCGGGGGGGCCCAATGAGCAGTTCTTC. This gives the protein CASSPLAGGPNEQFF.

V is TRBV7-2 and J is TRBJ1-1, with D unclear. CDR3 size: 14 residues. The V gene's germline CDR1 is SGHTA and CDR2 FQGNSA. Trimming removed 1 base from V and 1 base from J, with 7 bases in between. CDR3 in amino acids: CASSLEPSNTEAFF. The CDR3 coding sequence is TGTGCCAGCAGCTTAGAGCCATCGAACACTGAAGCTTTCTTT.

The CDR3 bases are TGTGCCAGCAGCCAAGATTTCGGACAGGGTAACGAAAAACTGTTTTTT. It is translated as CASSQDFGQGNEKLFF. This chain connects TRBV14 to TRBJ1-4, with 8 bases aligning to TRBD1. With V trimmed by 0 bases and J by 8 bases, 8 bases remained unmatched. The CDR3 contains 16 residues. Germline V gene lookup returns CDR1 SGHDN and CDR2 FVKESK.

This chain uses TRBV28 with TRBJ2-1; 8 bases align to TRBD2. Germline V lookup: CDR1 MDHEN, CDR2 SYDVKM. The CDR3 sequence is 14 residues long. V trimming: 3 bases; J trimming: 6 bases; junction bases outside the gene matches: 4. The CDR3 DNA reads TGTGCCAGCAGTTTCCGGGGGGGGGCCAATGAGCAGTTCTTC. It translates to CASSFRGGANEQFF. The full variable domain, rest sourced from reference TRBV28 and TRBJ2-1, is DVKVTQSSRYLVKRTGEKVFLECVQDMDHENMFWYRQDPGLGLRLIYFSYDVKMKEKGDIPEGYSVSREKKERFSLILESASTNQTSMYLCASSFRGGANEQFFGPGTRLTVL.

V gene TRBV19 combines with J gene TRBJ2-2; 9 bases fit TRBD1. Germline loops: CDR1 LNHDA, CDR2 SQIVND (reference sequence). The CDR3 is 14 amino acids. The trim removed 11 bases at V and 3 bases at J, leaving 7 bases unmatched. Here the CDR3 reads CAGRQGVYTGELFF. The CDR3 DNA is TGTGCCGGGAGACAGGGGGTTTACACCGGGGAGCTGTTTTTT.

The chain carries TRBV5-1 and TRBJ2-3, with D tentatively TRBD2 (6 bases). The CDR3 contains 14 residues. V dropped 7 bases and J dropped 0 bases, with 12 bases sitting between them. From germline, CDR1 is SGHRS and CDR2 YFSETQ. This CDR3 reads CASYLAVSTDTQYF. The DNA of the CDR3 is TGCGCCAGCTATTTAGCGGTTAGCACAGATACGCAGTATTTT.

The chain recombines TRBV7-6 with TRBJ2-1; either TRBD1 or TRBD2 may supply D (5 bases each). This CDR3 region has 13 residues. V was trimmed by 5 bases and J by 7 bases, leaving 12 bases between them. Germline CDR1 is SGHVS and CDR2 is FNYEAQ. In nucleotides, the CDR3 is TGTGCCAGCAGCATAGGGGAGTGGAATGAGCAGTTCTTC. Translation gives CASSIGEWNEQFF.

The rearrangement uses TRBV7-6 and TRBJ2-5; tentatively, D is TRBD2 (6 bases). The CDR3 has 15 residues. Germline CDR1 SGHVS, CDR2 FNYEAQ. V lost 4 bases and J lost 2, with 14 bases in between. CDR3 region: CASSSQRLDQETQYF. CDR3 in DNA: TGTGCCAGCAGCTCCCAAAGACTAGATCAAGAGACCCAGTACTTC. The whole variable domain, filled in from reference TRBV7-6 and TRBJ2-5, reads GAGVSQSPRYKVTKRGQDVALRCDPISGHVSLYWYRQALGQGPEFLTYFNYEAQQDKSGLPNDRFSAERPEGSISTLTIQRTEQRDSAMYRCASSSQRLDQETQYFGPGTRLLVL.

The chain links TRBV5-4 to TRBJ1-3, with D perhaps matching TRBD1 (5 bases). CDR3 size: 14 residues. Germline V lookup: CDR1 SGHNT, CDR2 YYREEE (reference sequence). The germline V and J ends were trimmed by 5 bases and 1 base, with 10 bases remaining between them. The CDR3 reads CASSGRASGNTIYF. CDR3 coding DNA: TGTGCCAGCAGTGGCAGGGCGTCTGGAAACACCATATATTTT.

The rearrangement links TRBV6-5 to TRBJ2-1; 8 positions agree with TRBD2. Germline lookup yields CDR1 MNHEY and CDR2 SVGAGI. V shed 7 bases, J shed 4 bases, and the junction held 9 bases outside the gene matches. The CDR3 length is 15 residues. CDR3 sequence: CASTLTSGLYNEQFF. As DNA, the CDR3 is TGTGCCAGCACCTTAACTAGCGGCTTATACAATGAGCAGTTCTTC.

This clone is a singleton in its sample. The rearrangement links TRBV19 to TRBJ2-1, with D possibly being TRBD2 (5 bases). The V gene lost 7 bases and the J gene lost 8 bases, with 18 bases spanning the gap. The CDR3 has 14 amino acids. Germline-derived CDR1 and CDR2 are LNHDA and SQIVND (reference sequence). The CDR3 DNA is TGTGCCAGTACTCCTGGGTTGGTGGGAGATGAGCAGTTCTTC. Translation: CASTPGLVGDEQFF.

This clone turned up a few times. V is TRBV19 and J is TRBJ1-2; D call uncertain. The V and J ends lost 0 bases and 6 bases respectively, with 8 bases between them. Germline V gene sequence: CDR1 LNHDA, CDR2 SQIVND (reference sequence). The CDR3 loop spans 13 amino acids. The CDR3 DNA follows: TGTGCCAGTAGTATAGATCTGTTCGATGGCTACACCTTC. Protein: CASSIDLFDGYTF. The full variable domain, its missing parts supplied by reference TRBV19 and TRBJ1-2, is DGGITQSPKYLFRKEGQNVTLSCEQNLNHDAMYWYRQDPGQGLRLIYYSQIVNDFQKGDIAEGYSVSREKKESFPLTVTSAQKNPTAFYLCASSIDLFDGYTFGSGTRLTVV.

V usage is TRBV7-8 and J usage is TRBJ2-7; D not certain. In germline, CDR1 is SGHVS, CDR2 FQNEAQ. Trimming took 1 base from V and 1 from J, leaving 5 bases between them. This CDR3 has 13 amino acids. CDR3 DNA: TGTGCCAGCAGCTTAGAACATTCCTACGAGCAGTACTTC. Encoded protein: CASSLEHSYEQYF.

The chain links TRBV7-2 to TRBJ2-2, with TRBD2 identical over 12 bases. The germline V gene has CDR1 SGHTA and CDR2 FQGNSA. The CDR3 runs to 17 residues. Germline trimming cut 2 bases from V and 3 bases from J; bases unmatched to any gene: 4. The CDR3, as DNA: TGTGCCAGCAGCTTACCTAGCGGGAGGGCCGACACCGGGGAGCTGTTTTTT. Protein: CASSLPSGRADTGELFF.

The V call is TRBV6-5, the J call TRBJ1-2, with TRBD1 as a possible D gene (5 bases). Germline CDR1 and CDR2: MNHEY and SVGAGI. Trimming removed 7 bases from V and 8 bases from J, with 20 bases in between. CDR3 size: 14 residues. DNA of the CDR3: TGTGCCAGCACCACGGGGGAGGGAAGTAGGGGCTACACCTTC. This codes for CASTTGEGSRGYTF.

On this clone itself: This specimen includes other DNA sequences encoding the same CDR3. This chain uses TRBV12-3 or TRBV12-4 with TRBJ1-1; D is undetermined. Trimming took off 4 bases at V and 4 bases at J, with 10 bases between the two ends. The CDR3 contains 13 residues. This chain's CDR3 is CASSSQVTTEAFF. CDR3 DNA sequence: TGTGCCAGCAGTTCCCAGGTTACCACTGAAGCTTTCTTT.

The V call is TRBV5-6, the J call TRBJ2-3, with 8 positions matching TRBD2. This CDR3 is 16 amino acids long. After removal of 2 bases from V and 2 bases from J, the junction contained 7 bases not matched to a gene. Germline CDR1 and CDR2: SGHDT and YYEEEE. The CDR3 here is CASSFLGSGVTDTQYF. Here the CDR3 DNA reads TGTGCCAGCAGCTTCCTGGGTAGCGGGGTCACAGATACGCAGTATTTT.

This rearrangement joins TRBV5-1 to TRBJ1-6; the match to TRBD1 covers 7 bases. The germline V gene encodes CDR1 SGHRS and CDR2 YFSETQ. This CDR3 has 15 residues. Trimming removed 4 bases from V and 5 bases from J; junction bases left unmatched: 6. CDR3 bases: TGCGCCAGCAGCGACGCGACAGGGAATAATTCACCCCTCCACTTT. Its translation is CASSDATGNNSPLHF. Using reference TRBV5-1 and TRBJ1-6 for the parts outside the CDR3, the full variable domain is KAGVTQTPRYLIKTRGQQVTLSCSPISGHRSVSWYQQTPGQGLQFLFEYFSETQRNKGNFPGRFSGRQFSNSRSEMNVSTLELGDSALYLCASSDATGNNSPLHFGNGTRLTVT.

The gene calls are TRBV18 and TRBJ2-5; the match to TRBD1 covers 7 bases. Germline V gives CDR1 KGHSH, CDR2 LQKENI. The CDR3 contains 12 residues. The V and J ends lost 5 bases and 4 bases, in that order; junction bases with no gene match: 1. The DNA of the CDR3 is TGTGCCAGCTCAGAGGGGGCAGAGACCCAGTACTTC. Protein product: CASSEGAETQYF.

The chain joins TRBV7-8 to TRBJ2-3; 9 bases are shared with TRBD2. CDR3 length: 16 residues. Germline V gives CDR1 SGHVS, CDR2 FQNEAQ. The trim removed 5 bases at V and 4 bases at J, leaving 10 bases unmatched. Here the CDR3 DNA reads TGTGCCAGCAGCCCTGAGATAGCGGGGGTGGCAGATACGCAGTATTTT. Residues: CASSPEIAGVADTQYF.

The V call is TRBV3-1 (or the pseudogene TRBV3-2), the J call TRBJ2-1, with D possibly being TRBD2 (6 bases). The germline CDR1 and CDR2 sequences are LGHDT and YNNKEL (reference sequence). V gave up 4 bases and J gave up 4 bases, with 14 bases separating them. The CDR3 length is 15 residues. Here the CDR3 reads CASSPARTKYNEQFF. The CDR3 coding sequence is TGTGCCAGCAGCCCGGCCAGGACTAAATACAATGAGCAGTTCTTC.

The chain combines TRBV5-1 with TRBJ2-5; 12 bases line up with TRBD1. V dropped 4 bases and J dropped 5; count of bases not matched to a gene: 6. The CDR3 is made up of 15 amino acids. CDR1 and CDR2 from the germline V gene are SGHRS and YFSETQ. CDR3 protein: CASSPGTGGEETQYF. The CDR3 region has the DNA TGCGCCAGCAGCCCCGGGACAGGGGGCGAGGAGACCCAGTACTTC.

V usage is TRBV2 and J usage is TRBJ1-5; D is unclear. Germline-derived CDR1 and CDR2 are SNHLY and FYNNEI. V was clipped by 4 bases and J by 0 bases, with 4 bases between them. CDR3 size: 13 residues. The CDR3 sequence: CASSVYSNQPQHF. DNA of the CDR3: TGTGCCAGCAGTGTATATAGCAATCAGCCCCAGCATTTT.

This clone has just one count. The chain couples TRBV6-5 to TRBJ2-3; D perhaps matches TRBD2 (7 bases). This CDR3 has 15 amino acids. Germline assignment: CDR1 MNHEY and CDR2 SVGAGI. Trimming left V 6 bases short and J 2 bases short, with 15 bases between. CDR3 DNA: TGTGCCAGCAGCGAGGGGGGGACCCACACAGATACGCAGTATTTT. Encoded protein: CASSEGGTHTDTQYF.

This chain links TRBV6-5 with TRBJ1-1, with TRBD1 as a possible D gene (6 bases). CDR3 length equals 13 residues. Germline-derived CDR1 and CDR2 are MNHEY and SVGAGI. V lost 6 bases to trimming and J lost 1 base, with 9 bases between them. The CDR3: CASSTQGNTEAFF. CDR3 bases: TGTGCCAGCAGCACACAGGGGAACACTGAAGCTTTCTTT.

The gene calls are TRBV6-5 and TRBJ2-5; perhaps TRBD2 as D (7 bases). Germline CDR1 MNHEY, CDR2 SVGAGI. V was cut by 7 bases and J by 0 bases, with 15 bases left in between. The CDR3 extends over 15 amino acids. CDR3 bases: TGTGCCAGCATTCAGGGAGGGGGGTACCAAGAGACCCAGTACTTC. This codes for CASIQGGGYQETQYF.

The count of this clone is one. V usage is TRBV10-3 and J usage is TRBJ1-3, with 10 positions matching TRBD1. CDR1 ENHRY and CDR2 SYGVKD come from the germline V gene. This CDR3 spans 16 amino acids. J lost 4 bases, V lost 4 bases, and 7 bases had no gene match. For the CDR3, the DNA is TGTGCCATCAGTGCTCGACAGGGGGCGGAAGGAAACACCATATATTTT. It specifies CAISARQGAEGNTIYF.

This clone was detected once. The chain links TRBV5-8 to TRBJ1-3; possibly TRBD1 for D (6 bases). The CDR3 is 14 residues long. Germline lookup yields CDR1 SGHTS and CDR2 YDEGEE. V was trimmed by 1 base and J by 9 bases, leaving 14 bases between them. The CDR3 bases are TGTGCCAGCAGCTTGATACAGGGATATGGCACCATATATTTT. Translation: CASSLIQGYGTIYF.